These T cell receptor beta chains were read from a single sample in a study of control samples from healthy donors and cancer patients. Using immunoSEQ multiplex PCR, the repertoire was profiled, and TCRdb retains in-frame clones only, with some absent. The table has roughly 120,000 clones, roughly 95% seen once. The specimen sequenced was blood. The receptors originated from a young man in good health. Each CDR3 is given with its conserved first and last residue. A D gene is named only where the DNA matches it firmly. For some rows the clone size is stated as once, few or many, or as a class when expanded; others skip it.

J gene: TRBJ1-6; V gene: TRBV7-2; clone size: .; D gene: .; CDR3 length: 14; CDR3 protein: CASSSTTGHSPLHF; CDR3 DNA: TGTGCCAGCAGCTCGACTACCGGGCATTCACCCCTCCACTTT
J gene: TRBJ1-1; V gene: TRBV19; clone size: .; D gene: .; CDR3 length: 15; CDR3 protein: CASIYPGGRSTEAFF; CDR3 DNA: TGTGCCAGTATCTACCCGGGGGGAAGGAGCACTGAAGCTTTCTTT
J gene: TRBJ1-1; V gene: TRBV12-5; clone size: .; D gene: .; CDR3 length: 12; CDR3 protein: CASGVGWTEAFF; CDR3 DNA: TGTGCTAGTGGCGTTGGGTGGACTGAAGCTTTCTTT
J gene: TRBJ2-3; V gene: TRBV5-1; clone size: .; D gene: .; CDR3 length: 13; CDR3 protein: CASSLKPGVLQYF; CDR3 DNA: TGCGCCAGCAGCTTGAAACCGGGAGTGTTGCAGTATTTT
J gene: TRBJ1-1; V gene: TRBV19; clone size: .; D gene: .; CDR3 length: 18; CDR3 protein: CASSMLQGRTKFNTEAFF; CDR3 DNA: TGTGCCAGTAGTATGCTTCAGGGCCGGACTAAGTTTAACACTGAAGCTTTCTTT
J gene: TRBJ2-5; V gene: TRBV4-1; clone size: .; D gene: .; CDR3 length: 16; CDR3 protein: CASSQVPLQGRETQYF; CDR3 DNA: TGCGCCAGCAGCCAAGTCCCCCTGCAGGGTCGGGAGACCCAGTACTTC
J gene: TRBJ2-6; V gene: TRBV6-5; clone size: once; D gene: .; CDR3 length: 14; CDR3 protein: CASSYSTGANVLTF; CDR3 DNA: TGTGCCAGCAGTTACTCGACAGGGGCCAACGTCCTGACTTTC
J gene: TRBJ1-6; V gene: TRBV3-1/TRBV3-2; clone size: .; D gene: .; CDR3 length: 12; CDR3 protein: CASSPGGSPLHF; CDR3 DNA: TGTGCCAGCAGCCCGGGAGGTTCACCCCTCCACTTT
J gene: TRBJ1-1; V gene: TRBV5-4; clone size: .; D gene: TRBD1; CDR3 length: 17; CDR3 protein: CASRGATGGPQNTEAFF; CDR3 DNA: TGTGCCAGCAGGGGGGCGACAGGGGGCCCGCAAAACACTGAAGCTTTCTTT
J gene: TRBJ1-5; V gene: TRBV6-5; clone size: once; D gene: .; CDR3 length: 14; CDR3 protein: CASSYSGGTQPQHF; CDR3 DNA: TGTGCCAGCAGTTACTCAGGGGGAACGCAGCCCCAGCATTTT
J gene: TRBJ1-1; V gene: TRBV5-4; clone size: once; D gene: .; CDR3 length: 15; CDR3 protein: CASSRTGTPGTEAFF; CDR3 DNA: TGTGCCAGCAGCAGAACCGGGACCCCGGGCACTGAAGCTTTCTTT
J gene: TRBJ2-1; V gene: TRBV28; clone size: .; D gene: .; CDR3 length: 15; CDR3 protein: CASRSVDSSYNEQFF; CDR3 DNA: TGTGCCAGCAGGTCGGTCGATAGCTCCTACAATGAGCAGTTCTTC
J gene: TRBJ1-3; V gene: TRBV5-6; clone size: .; D gene: .; CDR3 length: 14; CDR3 protein: CASSYRGTGNTIYF; CDR3 DNA: TGTGCCAGCAGTTACCGGGGGACTGGAAACACCATATATTTT
J gene: TRBJ2-1; V gene: TRBV6-5; clone size: .; D gene: TRBD2; CDR3 length: 15; CDR3 protein: CASRSTSGAYNEQFF; CDR3 DNA: TGTGCCAGCAGGTCAACTAGCGGGGCCTACAATGAGCAGTTCTTC
J gene: TRBJ2-2; V gene: TRBV15; clone size: once; D gene: TRBD2; CDR3 length: 16; CDR3 protein: CATSIGAGANTGELFF; CDR3 DNA: TGTGCCACCAGCATCGGAGCGGGAGCGAACACCGGGGAGCTGTTTTTT
J gene: TRBJ2-4; V gene: TRBV2; clone size: once; D gene: .; CDR3 length: 14; CDR3 protein: CASSERRGVDIQYF; CDR3 DNA: TGTGCCAGCAGTGAACGACGAGGGGTGGACATTCAGTACTTC
J gene: TRBJ2-3; V gene: TRBV5-1; clone size: .; D gene: .; CDR3 length: 12; CDR3 protein: CASRVSTDTQYF; CDR3 DNA: TGCGCCAGCAGAGTGAGCACAGATACGCAGTATTTT
J gene: TRBJ2-3; V gene: TRBV7-7; clone size: .; D gene: TRBD1; CDR3 length: 15; CDR3 protein: CASSSTGASTDTQYF; CDR3 DNA: TGTGCTAGCAGCTCGACAGGGGCAAGCACAGATACGCAGTATTTT
J gene: TRBJ1-5; V gene: TRBV6-2/TRBV6-3; clone size: .; D gene: .; CDR3 length: 15; CDR3 protein: CASSYSNVGGQPQHF; CDR3 DNA: TGTGCCAGCAGTTACTCGAATGTGGGGGGACAGCCCCAGCATTTT
J gene: TRBJ2-1; V gene: TRBV30; clone size: few; D gene: .; CDR3 length: 13; CDR3 protein: CAFRQSSYNEQFF; CDR3 DNA: TGTGCCTTTAGACAGAGCTCCTACAATGAGCAGTTCTTC
J gene: TRBJ2-3; V gene: TRBV20-1; clone size: .; D gene: TRBD1; CDR3 length: 11; CDR3 protein: CSARRQGPQYF; CDR3 DNA: TGCAGTGCTAGAAGACAGGGCCCGCAGTATTTT
J gene: TRBJ1-4; V gene: TRBV5-6; clone size: .; D gene: .; CDR3 length: 16; CDR3 protein: CASSLTGRLRDEKLFF; CDR3 DNA: TGTGCCAGCAGCTTGACGGGGCGGCTAAGGGACGAAAAACTGTTTTTT
J gene: TRBJ2-7; V gene: TRBV5-1; clone size: .; D gene: .; CDR3 length: 15; CDR3 protein: CASSFAAANTGEQYF; CDR3 DNA: TGCGCCAGCAGCTTTGCGGCGGCTAATACGGGCGAGCAGTACTTC
J gene: TRBJ2-7; V gene: TRBV5-4; clone size: .; D gene: .; CDR3 length: 15; CDR3 protein: CASSRQGRSSYEQYF; CDR3 DNA: TGTGCCAGCAGCCGCCAAGGACGGTCATCCTACGAGCAGTACTTC
J gene: TRBJ1-4; V gene: TRBV4-1; clone size: .; D gene: TRBD1; CDR3 length: 14; CDR3 protein: CASTRTGGDEKLFF; CDR3 DNA: TGCGCCAGCACAAGGACAGGGGGAGATGAAAAACTGTTTTTT
J gene: TRBJ2-7; V gene: TRBV4-1; clone size: .; D gene: TRBD1; CDR3 length: 15; CDR3 protein: CASSQDRQGAWEQYF; CDR3 DNA: TGCGCCAGCAGCCAAGATCGCCAGGGGGCGTGGGAGCAGTACTTC
J gene: TRBJ2-2; V gene: TRBV4-3; clone size: .; D gene: TRBD2; CDR3 length: 18; CDR3 protein: CASSQVGLAVWQGGELFF; CDR3 DNA: TGCGCCAGCAGCCAGGTTGGACTAGCTGTTTGGCAGGGAGGGGAGCTGTTTTTT
J gene: TRBJ2-6; V gene: TRBV7-2; clone size: .; D gene: .; CDR3 length: 15; CDR3 protein: CASSLSWTGANVLTF; CDR3 DNA: TGTGCCAGCAGCTTATCCTGGACTGGGGCCAACGTCCTGACTTTC
J gene: TRBJ1-4; V gene: TRBV18; clone size: .; D gene: .; CDR3 length: 12; CDR3 protein: CASSPQGSKLFF; CDR3 DNA: TGTGCCAGCTCACCTCAGGGTTCGAAACTGTTTTTT
J gene: TRBJ1-3; V gene: TRBV23-1; clone size: once; D gene: .; CDR3 length: 15; CDR3 protein: CASSQSGGTGNTIYF; CDR3 DNA: TGCGCCAGCAGTCAATCGGGGGGAACTGGAAACACCATATATTTT
J gene: TRBJ1-2; V gene: TRBV30; clone size: .; D gene: TRBD1; CDR3 length: 19; CDR3 protein: CAWSVHSKGQGTTNYGYTF; CDR3 DNA: TGTGCCTGGAGTGTACACTCTAAAGGACAGGGGACCACTAACTATGGCTACACCTTC
J gene: TRBJ2-1; V gene: TRBV27; clone size: once; D gene: TRBD2; CDR3 length: 21; CDR3 protein: CASSLGRLQRGGQVWGNEQFF; CDR3 DNA: TGTGCCAGCAGTTTAGGCCGACTCCAGCGGGGGGGCCAGGTATGGGGGAATGAGCAGTTCTTC
J gene: TRBJ2-3; V gene: TRBV5-4; clone size: .; D gene: TRBD2; CDR3 length: 16; CDR3 protein: CASSGRAGGRSDTQYF; CDR3 DNA: TGTGCCAGCAGCGGCCGAGCGGGGGGGCGGTCAGATACGCAGTATTTT
J gene: TRBJ2-4; V gene: TRBV7-2; clone size: few; D gene: .; CDR3 length: 16; CDR3 protein: CASSRGVGGGKNIQYF; CDR3 DNA: TGTGCCAGCAGCAGAGGAGTAGGGGGGGGCAAAAACATTCAGTACTTC
J gene: TRBJ2-3; V gene: TRBV6-4; clone size: .; D gene: .; CDR3 length: 13; CDR3 protein: CASSGGSTDTQYF; CDR3 DNA: TGTGCCAGCAGTGGGGGCAGCACAGATACGCAGTATTTT
J gene: TRBJ1-3; V gene: TRBV21-1; clone size: .; D gene: .; CDR3 length: 17; CDR3 protein: CASSPRVLLHSGNTIYF; CDR3 DNA: TGTGCCAGCAGCCCCCGGGTCCTACTACACTCTGGAAACACCATATATTTT
J gene: TRBJ1-3; V gene: TRBV30; clone size: .; D gene: .; CDR3 length: 13; CDR3 protein: CAWNGGGGNTIYF; CDR3 DNA: TGTGCCTGGAATGGGGGAGGTGGAAACACCATATATTTT
J gene: TRBJ1-2; V gene: TRBV3-1/TRBV3-2; clone size: .; D gene: .; CDR3 length: 16; CDR3 protein: CASSQDLRGAGYGYTF; CDR3 DNA: TGTGCCAGCAGCCAAGATCTCAGGGGCGCAGGGTATGGCTACACCTTC
J gene: TRBJ2-2; V gene: TRBV2; clone size: .; D gene: .; CDR3 length: 16; CDR3 protein: CASSEGGRANTGELFF; CDR3 DNA: TGTGCCAGCAGTGAGGGTGGTAGAGCGAACACCGGGGAGCTGTTTTTT
J gene: TRBJ2-5; V gene: TRBV2; clone size: .; D gene: .; CDR3 length: 14; CDR3 protein: CASSESPTVKTQYF; CDR3 DNA: TGTGCCAGCAGTGAGAGTCCGACTGTTAAGACCCAGTACTTC
J gene: TRBJ1-2; V gene: TRBV5-1; clone size: .; D gene: .; CDR3 length: 14; CDR3 protein: CASSEGHYNYGYTF; CDR3 DNA: TGCGCCAGCAGCGAAGGACACTACAACTATGGCTACACCTTC
J gene: TRBJ1-6; V gene: TRBV25-1; clone size: .; D gene: .; CDR3 length: 13; CDR3 protein: CASSDPWDSPLHF; CDR3 DNA: TGTGCCAGCAGTGACCCGTGGGATTCACCCCTCCACTTT
J gene: TRBJ1-1; V gene: TRBV6-5; clone size: .; D gene: .; CDR3 length: 13; CDR3 protein: CASSYSMARPAFF; CDR3 DNA: TGTGCCAGCAGTTACTCGATGGCCCGGCCTGCTTTCTTT
J gene: TRBJ1-2; V gene: TRBV11-2; clone size: .; D gene: TRBD1; CDR3 length: 15; CDR3 protein: CASSTDRTGFHGYTF; CDR3 DNA: TGTGCCAGCAGCACCGACCGGACAGGGTTCCATGGCTACACCTTC
J gene: TRBJ1-1; V gene: TRBV7-9; clone size: .; D gene: TRBD1; CDR3 length: 15; CDR3 protein: CASSPGRTGGTEAFF; CDR3 DNA: TGTGCCAGCAGCCCCGGGAGGACAGGGGGCACTGAAGCTTTCTTT
J gene: TRBJ2-1; V gene: TRBV27; clone size: .; D gene: .; CDR3 length: 15; CDR3 protein: CASSSPSGGYNEQFF; CDR3 DNA: TGTGCCAGCAGTTCCCCCTCTGGCGGGTACAATGAGCAGTTCTTC
J gene: TRBJ2-7; V gene: TRBV6-5; clone size: .; D gene: .; CDR3 length: 13; CDR3 protein: CASKWGAPGEQYF; CDR3 DNA: TGTGCCAGCAAGTGGGGGGCGCCGGGCGAGCAGTACTTC
J gene: TRBJ1-2; V gene: TRBV6-4; clone size: .; D gene: .; CDR3 length: 13; CDR3 protein: CASSERGRSGYTF; CDR3 DNA: TGTGCCAGCAGTGAGCGGGGACGGAGTGGCTACACCTTC
J gene: TRBJ2-5; V gene: TRBV6-5; clone size: .; D gene: TRBD1; CDR3 length: 14; CDR3 protein: CASSYDRGQETQYF; CDR3 DNA: TGTGCCAGCAGTTACGACAGGGGCCAAGAGACCCAGTACTTC
J gene: TRBJ2-1; V gene: TRBV5-1; clone size: .; D gene: .; CDR3 length: 14; CDR3 protein: CASSLLEGYNEQFF; CDR3 DNA: TGCGCCAGCAGCTTACTAGAGGGCTACAATGAGCAGTTCTTC
J gene: TRBJ2-3; V gene: TRBV7-8; clone size: .; D gene: .; CDR3 length: 15; CDR3 protein: CASSLDLAGTDTQYF; CDR3 DNA: TGTGCCAGCAGCTTAGATTTAGCGGGCACAGATACGCAGTATTTT
J gene: TRBJ2-2; V gene: TRBV5-1; clone size: .; D gene: .; CDR3 length: 15; CDR3 protein: CASSGGRINTGELFF; CDR3 DNA: TGCGCCAGCAGTGGGGGTCGCATAAACACCGGGGAGCTGTTTTTT
J gene: TRBJ1-6; V gene: TRBV4-3; clone size: .; D gene: .; CDR3 length: 17; CDR3 protein: CASSPNGPSSYNSPLHF; CDR3 DNA: TGCGCCAGCAGCCCGAACGGACCCAGCTCCTATAATTCACCCCTCCACTTT
J gene: TRBJ1-1; V gene: TRBV3-1/TRBV3-2; clone size: .; D gene: .; CDR3 length: 14; CDR3 protein: CASSQDERITEAFF; CDR3 DNA: TGTGCCAGCAGCCAAGATGAGAGGATCACTGAAGCTTTCTTT
J gene: TRBJ2-3; V gene: TRBV9; clone size: .; D gene: .; CDR3 length: 14; CDR3 protein: CASSVVPVLDTQYF; CDR3 DNA: TGTGCCAGCAGCGTAGTACCCGTCCTCGATACGCAGTATTTT
J gene: TRBJ1-1; V gene: TRBV6-5; clone size: .; D gene: TRBD1; CDR3 length: 14; CDR3 protein: CASSPDRGLTEAFF; CDR3 DNA: TGTGCCAGCAGTCCGGACAGGGGGCTCACTGAAGCTTTCTTT
J gene: TRBJ1-2; V gene: TRBV19; clone size: .; D gene: TRBD1; CDR3 length: 14; CDR3 protein: CASTQQGIYYGYTF; CDR3 DNA: TGTGCCAGTACTCAACAGGGGATCTACTATGGCTACACCTTC
J gene: TRBJ1-2; V gene: TRBV7-2; clone size: .; D gene: .; CDR3 length: 15; CDR3 protein: CASSSQGLGYYGYTF; CDR3 DNA: TGTGCCAGCAGCTCCCAGGGACTTGGGTACTATGGCTACACCTTC